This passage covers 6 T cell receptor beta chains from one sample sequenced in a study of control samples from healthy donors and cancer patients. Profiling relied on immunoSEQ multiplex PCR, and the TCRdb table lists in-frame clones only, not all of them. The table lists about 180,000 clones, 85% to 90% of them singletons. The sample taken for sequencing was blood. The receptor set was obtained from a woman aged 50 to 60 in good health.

Written as DNA, the CDR3 is TGTGCCACCAGTGAGACCGGACAGGGGTCGAGCGAGCAGTACTTC. It translates to CATSETGQGSSEQYF. V and J are TRBV24-1 and TRBJ2-7, with TRBD1 matching over 9 bases. Germline CDR1 reads KGHDR; CDR2 reads SFDVKD. This CDR3 comprises 15 residues. The V and J ends lost 4 bases and 6 bases, in that order; junction bases with no gene match: 9.

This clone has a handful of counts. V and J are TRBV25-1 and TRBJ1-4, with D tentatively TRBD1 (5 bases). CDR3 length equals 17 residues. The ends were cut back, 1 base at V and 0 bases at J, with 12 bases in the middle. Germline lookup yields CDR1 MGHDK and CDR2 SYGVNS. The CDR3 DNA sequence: TGTGCCAGCAGTGAATTCGGGGGAAGAGCAACTAATGAAAAACTGTTTTTT. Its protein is CASSEFGGRATNEKLFF. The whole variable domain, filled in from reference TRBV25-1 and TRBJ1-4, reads EADIYQTPRYLVIGTGKKITLECSQTMGHDKMYWYQQDPGMELHLIHYSYGVNSTEKGDLSSESTVSRIRTEHFPLTLESARPSHTSQYLCASSEFGGRATNEKLFFGSGTQLSVL.

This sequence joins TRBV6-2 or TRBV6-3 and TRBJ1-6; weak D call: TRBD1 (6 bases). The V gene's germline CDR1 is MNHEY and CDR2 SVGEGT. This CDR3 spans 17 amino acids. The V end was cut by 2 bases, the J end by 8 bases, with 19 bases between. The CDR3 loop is CASSYNILRGPDSPLHF. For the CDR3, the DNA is TGTGCCAGCAGTTACAACATTCTCAGGGGTCCCGATTCACCCCTCCACTTT.

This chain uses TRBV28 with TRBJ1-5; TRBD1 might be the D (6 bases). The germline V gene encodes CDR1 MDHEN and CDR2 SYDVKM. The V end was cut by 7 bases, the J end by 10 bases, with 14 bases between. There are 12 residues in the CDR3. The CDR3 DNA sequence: TGTGCCAGCACCCAAGGGGGGGGTCCCCAGCATTTT. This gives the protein CASTQGGGPQHF.

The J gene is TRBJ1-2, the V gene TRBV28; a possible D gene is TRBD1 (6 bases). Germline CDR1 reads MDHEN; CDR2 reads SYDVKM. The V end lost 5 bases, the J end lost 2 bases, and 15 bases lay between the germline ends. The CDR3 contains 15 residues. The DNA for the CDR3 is TGTGCCAGCAGTGCGGGACACCTAGCCAACTATGGCTACACCTTC. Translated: CASSAGHLANYGYTF.

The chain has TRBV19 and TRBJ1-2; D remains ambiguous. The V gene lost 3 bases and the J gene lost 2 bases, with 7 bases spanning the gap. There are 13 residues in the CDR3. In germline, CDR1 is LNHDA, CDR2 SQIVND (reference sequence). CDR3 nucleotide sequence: TGTGCCAGTAGTATGCTGACCAACTATGGCTACACCTTC. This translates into CASSMLTNYGYTF.